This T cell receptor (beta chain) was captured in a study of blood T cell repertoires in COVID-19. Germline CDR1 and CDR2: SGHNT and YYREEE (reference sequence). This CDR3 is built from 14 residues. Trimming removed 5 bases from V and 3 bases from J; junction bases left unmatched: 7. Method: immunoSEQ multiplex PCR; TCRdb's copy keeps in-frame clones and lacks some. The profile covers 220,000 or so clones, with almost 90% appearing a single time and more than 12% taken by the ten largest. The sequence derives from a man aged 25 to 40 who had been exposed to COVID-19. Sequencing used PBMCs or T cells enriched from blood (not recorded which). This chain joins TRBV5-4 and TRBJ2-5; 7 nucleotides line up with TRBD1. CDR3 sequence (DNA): TGTGCCAGCAGTCTTGGGACAGTAGAAGAGACCCAGTACTTC. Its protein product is CASSLGTVEETQYF. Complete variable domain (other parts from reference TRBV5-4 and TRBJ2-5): ETGVTQSPTHLIKTRGQQVTLRCSSQSGHNTVSWYQQALGQGPQFIFQYYREEENGRGNFPPRFSGLQFPNYSSELNVNALELDDSALYLCASSLGTVEETQYFGPGTRLLVL.